This is a list of T cell receptor beta chains from one sample in a study of cytomegalovirus exposure and HLA in healthy donors. The method was immunoSEQ multiplex PCR; TCRdb's version includes in-frame clones alone and lacks a portion of them. The sample consists of fewer than 95,000 clones, 76% of them appearing once. Sequenced material: PBMCs. Every receptor here comes from a man aged 40-55 years in good health and CMV-seronegative. Each CDR3 is given without its conserved first and last residue. Clone size is stated in some rows and not others, as once, few, many or a class when expanded.

cdr3_aa: ASSFGTGGEQY
v_call: TRBV27
clone_size: NA
j_call: TRBJ2-7

cdr3_aa: ASSVGVGDYGYT
v_call: TRBV9
clone_size: NA
j_call: TRBJ1-2

cdr3_aa: ASSDSGAVGEQF
v_call: TRBV6-4
clone_size: few
j_call: TRBJ2-1

cdr3_aa: ATSRGQGPDGYT
v_call: TRBV15
clone_size: NA
j_call: TRBJ1-2

cdr3_aa: ASSYASAAYEQY
v_call: TRBV6-6
clone_size: once
j_call: TRBJ2-7

cdr3_aa: ASSVAARTVGYEQY
v_call: TRBV9
clone_size: NA
j_call: TRBJ2-7

cdr3_aa: ASTRSSGGQETQY
v_call: TRBV28
clone_size: NA
j_call: TRBJ2-5

cdr3_aa: ASSQQTNYGYT
v_call: TRBV4-2
clone_size: NA
j_call: TRBJ1-2

cdr3_aa: ASSQDDASGTRYVRSPLH
v_call: TRBV4-3
clone_size: NA
j_call: TRBJ1-6

cdr3_aa: SVVLRHSNTEAF
v_call: TRBV29-1
clone_size: once
j_call: TRBJ1-1

cdr3_aa: AISERGARNEQY
v_call: TRBV10-3
clone_size: NA
j_call: TRBJ2-7

cdr3_aa: ASGRDYGYT
v_call: TRBV6-1
clone_size: NA
j_call: TRBJ1-2

cdr3_aa: ASSNRGSSGNTIY
v_call: TRBV13
clone_size: once
j_call: TRBJ1-3

cdr3_aa: ASSIRTAYNSPLH
v_call: TRBV6-1
clone_size: NA
j_call: TRBJ1-6

cdr3_aa: ASSIRGTLTEAF
v_call: TRBV19
clone_size: few
j_call: TRBJ1-1

cdr3_aa: ASSSRANVGHTEAF
v_call: TRBV7-2
clone_size: NA
j_call: TRBJ1-1

cdr3_aa: ASSQGDRDTGELF
v_call: TRBV4-1
clone_size: NA
j_call: TRBJ2-2

cdr3_aa: ASSIGTASNQPQH
v_call: TRBV2
clone_size: NA
j_call: TRBJ1-5

cdr3_aa: ASSLRSAGAGVPWAGRETQY
v_call: TRBV7-6
clone_size: NA
j_call: TRBJ2-5

cdr3_aa: ASSQVSETRYTGELF
v_call: TRBV4-1
clone_size: NA
j_call: TRBJ2-2

cdr3_aa: ASNSDRADEQF
v_call: TRBV2
clone_size: few
j_call: TRBJ2-1

cdr3_aa: ASSLLVGAGGFYGYT
v_call: TRBV7-2
clone_size: NA
j_call: TRBJ1-2

cdr3_aa: ASSQDRGRDDEQY
v_call: TRBV4-3
clone_size: NA
j_call: TRBJ2-7

cdr3_aa: ASSTGSMNTEAF
v_call: TRBV9
clone_size: NA
j_call: TRBJ1-1

cdr3_aa: SVGGSGGWGETQY
v_call: TRBV29-1
clone_size: NA
j_call: TRBJ2-5

cdr3_aa: ASSTHQGAEGYT
v_call: TRBV9
clone_size: once
j_call: TRBJ1-2

cdr3_aa: ASSYSSQGDGYT
v_call: TRBV6-6
clone_size: once
j_call: TRBJ1-2

cdr3_aa: ASSFPGTGVMNTEAF
v_call: TRBV7-8
clone_size: NA
j_call: TRBJ1-1

cdr3_aa: ASSLGEGADPYEQY
v_call: TRBV13
clone_size: NA
j_call: TRBJ2-7

cdr3_aa: ASSQAGPAEAF
v_call: TRBV7-3
clone_size: NA
j_call: TRBJ1-1

cdr3_aa: ASSAGPMNTEAF
v_call: TRBV7-3
clone_size: NA
j_call: TRBJ1-1

cdr3_aa: ASSLGRAGGNQPQH
v_call: TRBV7-9
clone_size: NA
j_call: TRBJ1-5

cdr3_aa: ASSLSGGAVNYGYT
v_call: TRBV7-3
clone_size: few
j_call: TRBJ1-2

cdr3_aa: ASSSHGRYTEAF
v_call: TRBV6-1
clone_size: NA
j_call: TRBJ1-1

cdr3_aa: ASSLAEGSYEQY
v_call: TRBV7-8
clone_size: NA
j_call: TRBJ2-7

cdr3_aa: ATTDRLGEKLF
v_call: TRBV30
clone_size: NA
j_call: TRBJ1-4

cdr3_aa: ASSKWGVPSTDTQY
v_call: TRBV21-1
clone_size: few
j_call: TRBJ2-3

cdr3_aa: AISEGTSDTGELF
v_call: TRBV10-3
clone_size: many
j_call: TRBJ2-2

cdr3_aa: ASSQDPQSYSNQPQH
v_call: TRBV4-1
clone_size: once
j_call: TRBJ1-5

cdr3_aa: ASSPSGGFSYNEQF
v_call: TRBV7-7
clone_size: once
j_call: TRBJ2-1

cdr3_aa: ASSLDSNQPQH
v_call: TRBV11-2
clone_size: NA
j_call: TRBJ1-5

cdr3_aa: ASSLGTGGYFNEQF
v_call: TRBV9
clone_size: NA
j_call: TRBJ2-1

cdr3_aa: ASSQDPLTGTNTGELF
v_call: TRBV4-3
clone_size: NA
j_call: TRBJ2-2

cdr3_aa: ASSFGRRSYEQY
v_call: TRBV28
clone_size: NA
j_call: TRBJ2-7

cdr3_aa: ASSLEGQGTDTQY
v_call: TRBV5-1
clone_size: NA
j_call: TRBJ2-3

cdr3_aa: ASSSSGTGIYNEQF
v_call: TRBV6-5
clone_size: few
j_call: TRBJ2-1

cdr3_aa: ACFKQKAAYEQY
v_call: TRBV6-5
clone_size: NA
j_call: TRBJ2-7

cdr3_aa: ASSLKLAGGRETQY
v_call: TRBV5-1
clone_size: once
j_call: TRBJ2-5